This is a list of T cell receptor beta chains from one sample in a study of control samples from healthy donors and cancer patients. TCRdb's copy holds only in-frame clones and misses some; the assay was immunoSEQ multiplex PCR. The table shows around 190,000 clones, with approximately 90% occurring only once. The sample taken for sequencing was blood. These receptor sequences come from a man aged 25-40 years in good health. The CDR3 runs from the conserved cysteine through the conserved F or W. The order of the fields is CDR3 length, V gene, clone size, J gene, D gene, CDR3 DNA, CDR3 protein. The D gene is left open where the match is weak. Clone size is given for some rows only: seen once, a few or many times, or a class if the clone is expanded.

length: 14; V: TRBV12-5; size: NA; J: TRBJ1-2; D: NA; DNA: TGTGCTAGTGGTTACGTCGGACAAGACTATGGCTACACCTTC; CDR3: CASGYVGQDYGYTF
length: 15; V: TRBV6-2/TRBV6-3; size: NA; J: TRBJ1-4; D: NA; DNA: TGTGCCAGCAGTTACGAGGGCAGGGGCGAAGAAAAACTGTTTTTT; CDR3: CASSYEGRGEEKLFF
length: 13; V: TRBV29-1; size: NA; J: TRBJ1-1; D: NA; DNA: TGCAGCGTTGGAGGACGGATGAACACTGAAGCTTTCTTT; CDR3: CSVGGRMNTEAFF
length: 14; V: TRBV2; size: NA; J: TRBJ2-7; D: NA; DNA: TGTGCCATTTTAGGGGGTCTCCACTCCTACGAGCAGTACTTC; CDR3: CAILGGLHSYEQYF
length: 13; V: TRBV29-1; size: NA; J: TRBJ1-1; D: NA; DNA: TGCAGCGTTGAGGATTTTAGGGGGGCTGAAGCTTTCTTT; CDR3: CSVEDFRGAEAFF
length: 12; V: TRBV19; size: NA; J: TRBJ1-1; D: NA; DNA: TGTGCCAGTAGTACAGGGGTCACTGAAGCTTTCTTT; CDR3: CASSTGVTEAFF
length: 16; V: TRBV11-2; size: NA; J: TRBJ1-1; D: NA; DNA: TGTGCCAGCAGCTTAGATCGGGCAGCTCGGACTACTGAAGCTTTCTTT; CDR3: CASSLDRAARTTEAFF
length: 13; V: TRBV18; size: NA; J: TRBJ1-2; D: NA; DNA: TGTGCCAGCTCACGGGGGGGCGCCTATGGCTACACCTTC; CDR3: CASSRGGAYGYTF
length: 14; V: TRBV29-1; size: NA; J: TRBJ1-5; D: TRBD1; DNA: TGCAGCGTTGCTGGACAGGGTAGCAATCAGCCCCAGCATTTT; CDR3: CSVAGQGSNQPQHF
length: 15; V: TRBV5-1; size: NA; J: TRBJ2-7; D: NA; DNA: TGCGCCAGCAGCATGGGTCTCCACCGCGGGAACGAGCAGTACTTC; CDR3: CASSMGLHRGNEQYF
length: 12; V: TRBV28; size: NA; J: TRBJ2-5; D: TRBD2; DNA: TGTGCCAGCAAGAACGCGGGAGAAGGGAGGGACTTC; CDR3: CASKNAGEGRDF
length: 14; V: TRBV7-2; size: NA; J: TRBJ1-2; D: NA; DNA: TGTGCCAGCAGCTTAGATTCGGCTAACTATGGCTACACCTTC; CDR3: CASSLDSANYGYTF
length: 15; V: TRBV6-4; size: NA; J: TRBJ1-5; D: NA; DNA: TGTGCCAGCAGTGAACGGGAGGGAGAGGGCCAGCCCCAGCATTTT; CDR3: CASSEREGEGQPQHF
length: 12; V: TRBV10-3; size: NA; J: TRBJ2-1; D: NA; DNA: TGTGCCATGGGCGACTTTTACAATGAGCAGTTCTTC; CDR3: CAMGDFYNEQFF
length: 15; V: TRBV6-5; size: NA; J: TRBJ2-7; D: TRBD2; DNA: TGTGCCAGCAGACCTGGGACTAGCGGGAAATACGAGCAGTACTTC; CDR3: CASRPGTSGKYEQYF
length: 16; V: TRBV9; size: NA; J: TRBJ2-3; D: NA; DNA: TGTGCCAGCACCCGCTCGGGGACGGATAACACAGATACGCAGTATTTT; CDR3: CASTRSGTDNTDTQYF
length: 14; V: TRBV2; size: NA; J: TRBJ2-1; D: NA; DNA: TGTGCCAGCAGTGGGAGGCGGAGGTTCCATGAGCAGTTCTTC; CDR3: CASSGRRRFHEQFF
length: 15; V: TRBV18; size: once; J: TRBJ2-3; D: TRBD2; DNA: TGTGCCAGCTCACCCCTAGCGGGGGGTGCAGATACGCAGTATTTT; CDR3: CASSPLAGGADTQYF
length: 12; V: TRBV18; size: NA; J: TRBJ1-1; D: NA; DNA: TGTGCCGGACTTCGGGGGGCAACTGAAGCTTTCTTT; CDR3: CAGLRGATEAFF
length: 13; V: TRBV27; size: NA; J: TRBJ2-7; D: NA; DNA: TGTGCCAGCAGTTTCAGCCTCGGACACGAGCAGTACTTC; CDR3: CASSFSLGHEQYF
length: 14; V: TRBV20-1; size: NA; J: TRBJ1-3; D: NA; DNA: TGCAGTGCTAGTGATAGGCGGGCGAGAAACACCATATATTTT; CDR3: CSASDRRARNTIYF
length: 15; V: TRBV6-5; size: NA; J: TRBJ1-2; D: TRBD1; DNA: TGTGCCAGCAGTTACTCGGACAGGTTGGCCTATGGCTACACCTTC; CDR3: CASSYSDRLAYGYTF
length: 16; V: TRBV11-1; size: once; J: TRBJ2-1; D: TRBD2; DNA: TGTGCCAGCAGCTTAGCGCTCCCTAGCGGGGGCAATGAGCAGTTCTTC; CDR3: CASSLALPSGGNEQFF
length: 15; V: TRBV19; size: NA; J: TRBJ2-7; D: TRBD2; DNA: TGTGCCAGTAGAAGCCTAGCGGGAGGCCCCTACGAGCAGTACTTC; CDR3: CASRSLAGGPYEQYF
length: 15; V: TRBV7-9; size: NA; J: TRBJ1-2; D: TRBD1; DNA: TGTGCCAGCAGCTTAGGTGGCAGGACAGGGTCGATTCCCTACTTC; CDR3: CASSLGGRTGSIPYF
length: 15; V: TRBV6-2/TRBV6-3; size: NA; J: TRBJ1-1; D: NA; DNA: TGTGCCAGCAGTTACTCGAAGAGCAGAAGCACTGAAGCTTTCTTT; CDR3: CASSYSKSRSTEAFF
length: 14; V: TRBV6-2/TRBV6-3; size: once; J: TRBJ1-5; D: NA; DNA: TGTGCCAGCAGCTCGGACGGGCGCAATCAGCCCCAGCATTTT; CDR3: CASSSDGRNQPQHF
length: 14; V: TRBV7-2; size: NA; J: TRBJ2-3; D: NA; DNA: TGTGCCAGCAGCTCCCGGACTGGCACAGATACGCAGTATTTT; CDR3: CASSSRTGTDTQYF
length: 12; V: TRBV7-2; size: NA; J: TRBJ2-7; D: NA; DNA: TGTGCCAGCAGCTTAGCGGTACGGGAGCAGTACTTC; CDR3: CASSLAVREQYF
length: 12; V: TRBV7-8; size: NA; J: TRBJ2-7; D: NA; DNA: TGTGCCAGCAGCCCACAAACCTACGAGCAGTACTTC; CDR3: CASSPQTYEQYF
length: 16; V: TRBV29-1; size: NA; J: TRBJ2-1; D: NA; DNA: TGCAGCGTTGAAAAAGGCTGGAACAGGGCCTACAATGAGCAGTTCTTC; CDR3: CSVEKGWNRAYNEQFF